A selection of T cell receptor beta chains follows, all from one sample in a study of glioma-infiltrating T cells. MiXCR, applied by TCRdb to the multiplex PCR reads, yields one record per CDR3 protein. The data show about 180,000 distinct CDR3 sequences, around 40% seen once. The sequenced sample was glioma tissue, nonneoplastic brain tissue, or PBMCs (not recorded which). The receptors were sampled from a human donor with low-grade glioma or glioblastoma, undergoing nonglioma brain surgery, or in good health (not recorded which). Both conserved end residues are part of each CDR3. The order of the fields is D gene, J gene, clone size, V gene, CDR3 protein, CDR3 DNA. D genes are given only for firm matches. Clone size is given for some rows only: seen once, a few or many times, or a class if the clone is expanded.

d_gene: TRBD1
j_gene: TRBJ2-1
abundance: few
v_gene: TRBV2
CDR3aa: CANRRPTGANEQFF
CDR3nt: TGTGCCAATAGGAGACCAACAGGGGCAAATGAGCAGTTCTTC

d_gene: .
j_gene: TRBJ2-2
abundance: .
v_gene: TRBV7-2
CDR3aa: CASSLGYSGNTGELFF
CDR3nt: TGTGCCAGCAGCTTAGGTTACAGCGGGAACACCGGGGAGCTGTTTTTT

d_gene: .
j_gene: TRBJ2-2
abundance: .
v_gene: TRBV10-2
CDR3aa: CASSSTGGTGELFF
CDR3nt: TGCGCCAGCAGCTCTACCGGGGGAACCGGGGAGCTGTTTTTT

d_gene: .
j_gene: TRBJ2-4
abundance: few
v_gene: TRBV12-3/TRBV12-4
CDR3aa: CASSLIGQQNIQYF
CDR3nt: TGTGCCAGCAGTTTAATTGGGCAGCAAAACATTCAGTACTTC

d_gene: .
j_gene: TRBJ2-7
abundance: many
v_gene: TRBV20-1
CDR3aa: CSARSPFLPRSSYEQYF
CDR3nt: TGCAGTGCTAGATCCCCCTTTCTCCCCCGAAGCTCCTACGAGCAGTACTTC

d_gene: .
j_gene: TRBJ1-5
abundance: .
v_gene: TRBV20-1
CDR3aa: CSAVSLAGHNQPQHF
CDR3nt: TGCAGTGCAGTCTCTTTGGCAGGGCACAATCAGCCGCAGCATTTT

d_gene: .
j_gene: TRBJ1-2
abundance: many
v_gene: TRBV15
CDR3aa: CATSRETSGYGYTF
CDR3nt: TGTGCCACCAGCAGAGAAACCAGCGGCTATGGCTACACCTTC

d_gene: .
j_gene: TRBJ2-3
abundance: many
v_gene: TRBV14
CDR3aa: CASSLRASTDTQYF
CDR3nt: TGTGCCAGCTCCCTGAGGGCCAGCACAGATACGCAGTATTTT

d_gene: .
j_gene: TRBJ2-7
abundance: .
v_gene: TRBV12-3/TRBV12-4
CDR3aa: CASSNTGITYEQYF
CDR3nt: TGTGCCAGCAGTAATACAGGCATTACCTACGAGCAGTACTTC

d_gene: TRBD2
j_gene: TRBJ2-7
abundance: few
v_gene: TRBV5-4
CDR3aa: CASSVPTSGSYEQYF
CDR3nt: TGTGCCAGCAGCGTACCGACTAGCGGGAGCTACGAGCAGTACTTC

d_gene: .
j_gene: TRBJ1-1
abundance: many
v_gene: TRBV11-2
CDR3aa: CATQLGGWDTEAFF
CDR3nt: TGTGCCACCCAATTAGGGGGTTGGGACACTGAAGCTTTCTTT

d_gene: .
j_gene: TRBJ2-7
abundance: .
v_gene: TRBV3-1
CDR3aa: CASSQTLTYEQYF
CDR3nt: TGTGCCAGCAGCCAAACTCTCACTTACGAGCAGTACTTC

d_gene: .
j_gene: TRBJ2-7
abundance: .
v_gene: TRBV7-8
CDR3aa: CASSLSLAPSGQYF
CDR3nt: TGTGCCAGCAGCTTAAGTCTAGCCCCCTCCGGGCAGTACTTC

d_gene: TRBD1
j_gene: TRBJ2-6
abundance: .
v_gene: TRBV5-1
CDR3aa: CASSWRQGSSGANVLTF
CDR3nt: TGCGCCAGCAGCTGGAGACAGGGATCATCGGGGGCCAACGTCCTGACTTTC

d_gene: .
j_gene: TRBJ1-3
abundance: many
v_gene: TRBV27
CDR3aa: CASSFSRAQGHTIYF
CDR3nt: TGTGCCAGCAGTTTTAGCCGGGCCCAGGGGCACACCATATATTTT

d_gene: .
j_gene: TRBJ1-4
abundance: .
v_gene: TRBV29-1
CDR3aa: CSVPQGMGEKLFF
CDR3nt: TGCAGCGTACCACAGGGAATGGGTGAAAAACTGTTTTTT

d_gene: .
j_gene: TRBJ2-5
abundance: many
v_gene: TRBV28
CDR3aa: CASTTQGFGKTQYF
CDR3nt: TGTGCCAGCACTACTCAGGGTTTTGGCAAGACCCAGTACTTC

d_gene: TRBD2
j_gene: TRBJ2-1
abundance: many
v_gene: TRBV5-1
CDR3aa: CASSPGTSGDEQFF
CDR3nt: TGCGCCAGCAGCCCCGGGACTAGCGGTGATGAGCAGTTCTTC

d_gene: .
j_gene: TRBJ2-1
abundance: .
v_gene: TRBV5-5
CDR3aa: CASSIGDGGYNEQFF
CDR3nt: TGTGCCAGCAGCATAGGGGACGGAGGCTACAATGAGCAGTTCTTC

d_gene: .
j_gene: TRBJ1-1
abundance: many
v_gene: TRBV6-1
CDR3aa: CASSASGRGFTEAFF
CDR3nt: TGTGCCAGCAGTGCCTCCGGACGTGGGTTCACTGAAGCTTTCTTT

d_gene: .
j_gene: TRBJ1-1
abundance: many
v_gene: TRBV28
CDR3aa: CASSLVAVNRFTEAFF
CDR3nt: TGTGCCAGCAGTTTGGTGGCGGTTAATAGGTTCACTGAAGCTTTCTTT

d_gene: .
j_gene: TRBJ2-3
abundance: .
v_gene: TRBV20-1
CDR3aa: CSASNVGTHTDTQYF
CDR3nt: TGCAGTGCTAGTAACGTCGGGACCCACACAGATACGCAGTATTTT

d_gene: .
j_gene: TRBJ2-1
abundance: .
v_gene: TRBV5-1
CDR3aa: CASSLELPGRNKQFF
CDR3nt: TGCGCCAGCAGCTTGGAACTGCCAGGACGCAATAAGCAGTTCTTC

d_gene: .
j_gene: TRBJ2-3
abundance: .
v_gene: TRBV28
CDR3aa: CASSLGQGSYTQYF
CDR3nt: TGTGCCAGCAGTTTGGGCCAGGGGAGTTATACGCAGTATTTT

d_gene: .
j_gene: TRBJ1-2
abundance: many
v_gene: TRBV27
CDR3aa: CASSFAGRYGYTF
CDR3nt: TGTGCCAGCAGTTTTGCAGGGAGGTATGGCTACACCTTC

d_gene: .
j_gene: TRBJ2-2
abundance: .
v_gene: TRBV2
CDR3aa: CASSLLRAGELFF
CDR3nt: TGTGCCAGCAGTCTCCTCAGGGCCGGGGAGCTGTTTTTT

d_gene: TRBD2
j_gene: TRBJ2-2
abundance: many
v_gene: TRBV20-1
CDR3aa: CSARSQGGPGELFF
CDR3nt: TGCAGTGCTAGAAGTCAGGGAGGGCCCGGGGAGCTGTTTTTT

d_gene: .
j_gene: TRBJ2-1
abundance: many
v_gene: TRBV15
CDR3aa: CATSSPGTSREQFF
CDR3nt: TGTGCCACCAGCAGCCCCGGGACTTCAAGGGAGCAGTTCTTC

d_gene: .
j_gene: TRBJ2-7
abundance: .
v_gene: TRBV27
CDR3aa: CASSLRTTYEQYF
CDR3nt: TGTGCCAGCAGTTTAAGGACAACCTACGAGCAGTACTTC

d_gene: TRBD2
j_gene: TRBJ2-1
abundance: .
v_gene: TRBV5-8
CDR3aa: CASSLAASGSPFYNEQFF
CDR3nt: TGTGCCAGCAGCTTGGCAGCTAGCGGGAGCCCGTTCTACAATGAGCAGTTCTTC

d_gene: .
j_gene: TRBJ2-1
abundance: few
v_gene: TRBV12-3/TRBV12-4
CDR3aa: CASSFRSDEQFF
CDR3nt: TGTGCCAGCAGTTTTCGGTCTGATGAGCAGTTCTTC

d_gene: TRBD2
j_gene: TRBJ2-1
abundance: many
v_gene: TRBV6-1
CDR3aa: CASISPPGLAGVSDNEQFF
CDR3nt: TGTGCCAGCATAAGCCCCCCGGGACTAGCGGGAGTCAGTGACAATGAGCAGTTCTTC

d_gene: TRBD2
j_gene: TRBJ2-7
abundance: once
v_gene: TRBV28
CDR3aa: CTTLLSGAYEKYF
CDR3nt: TGTACCACCTTGCTGAGCGGGGCCTACGAGAAGTACTTC

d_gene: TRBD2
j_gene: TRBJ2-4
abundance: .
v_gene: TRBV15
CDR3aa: CATSRGPGLVNIQCF
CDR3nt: TGTGCCACCAGCAGAGGTCCCGGACTAGTAAACATTCAGTGCTTC

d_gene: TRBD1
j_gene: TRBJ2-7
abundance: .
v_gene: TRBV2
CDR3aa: CASISIQGAEQYF
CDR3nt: TGTGCCAGCATCTCCATACAGGGGGCCGAGCAGTACTTC

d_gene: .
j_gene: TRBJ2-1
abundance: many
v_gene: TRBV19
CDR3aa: CASSPHGEYGEQFF
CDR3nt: TGTGCCAGTAGTCCTCATGGGGAGTATGGTGAGCAGTTCTTC

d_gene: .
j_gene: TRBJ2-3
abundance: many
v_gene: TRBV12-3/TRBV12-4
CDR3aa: CASSFLPTVKGTDTQYF
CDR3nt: TGTGCCAGCAGTTTTTTACCGACAGTAAAGGGCACAGATACGCAGTATTTT

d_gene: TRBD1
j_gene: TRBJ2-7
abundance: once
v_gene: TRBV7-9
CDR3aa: CASSCLRDRGFHEQYF
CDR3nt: TGTGCCAGCAGCTGCCTAAGGGACAGGGGGTTCCACGAGCAGTACTTC

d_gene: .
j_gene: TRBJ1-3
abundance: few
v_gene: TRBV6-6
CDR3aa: CASSYPSGNTIYF
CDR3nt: TGTGCCAGCAGTTACCCCTCTGGAAACACCATATATTTT

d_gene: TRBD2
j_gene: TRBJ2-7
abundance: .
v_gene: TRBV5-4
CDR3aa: CASSLRVLAGGEQYF
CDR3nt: TGTGCCAGCAGCTTGAGGGTACTAGCGGGTGGAGAGCAGTACTTC

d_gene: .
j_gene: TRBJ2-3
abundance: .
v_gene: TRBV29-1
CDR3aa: CSVEDSSTDTQYF
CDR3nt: TGCAGCGTTGAAGATTCATCCACAGATACGCAGTATTTT

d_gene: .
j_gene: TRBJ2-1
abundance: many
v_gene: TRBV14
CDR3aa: CASSQGYSNNEQFF
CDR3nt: TGTGCCAGCAGCCAAGGCTATTCAAACAATGAGCAGTTCTTC

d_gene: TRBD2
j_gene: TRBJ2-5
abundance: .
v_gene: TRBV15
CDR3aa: CATSIGESGKQETQYF
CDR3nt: TGTGCCACCAGCATAGGGGAGAGCGGGAAGCAAGAGACCCAGTACTTC

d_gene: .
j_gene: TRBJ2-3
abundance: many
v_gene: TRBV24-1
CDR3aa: CATSASDTQYF
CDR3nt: TGTGCCACCAGTGCTTCAGATACGCAGTATTTT

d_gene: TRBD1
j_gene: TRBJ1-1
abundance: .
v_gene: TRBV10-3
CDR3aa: CAISKDRETEDFF
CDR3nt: TGTGCCATCAGCAAAGACAGGGAAACTGAAGATTTCTTT

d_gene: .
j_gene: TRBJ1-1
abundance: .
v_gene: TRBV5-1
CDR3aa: CASSLGQPEPMNTEAFF
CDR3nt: TGCGCCAGCAGCTTGGGCCAACCGGAACCGATGAACACTGAAGCTTTCTTT

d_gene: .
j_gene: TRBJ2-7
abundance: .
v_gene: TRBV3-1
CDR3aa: CGSSLNREGYEQYF
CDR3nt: TGTGGCAGCAGCCTCAACAGGGAAGGCTACGAGCAGTACTTC

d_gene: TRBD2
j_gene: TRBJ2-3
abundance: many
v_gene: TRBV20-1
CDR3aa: CSASPARLAGSDTQYF
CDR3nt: TGCAGTGCTAGCCCTGCGCGGCTAGCGGGTTCGGATACGCAGTATTTT

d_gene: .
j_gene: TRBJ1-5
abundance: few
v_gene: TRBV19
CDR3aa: CASQKENDSLNQPQHF
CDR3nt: TGTGCCAGCCAAAAAGAAAACGACAGCCTCAATCAGCCCCAGCATTTT